Shown below are 18 T cell receptor beta chains from a single sample sequenced in a study of CD8+CD57+ T cells in acquired aplastic anemia. Genomic DNA provided the template from which TCR beta VDJ and CDR3 profiles were obtained. TCRdb reprocessed the reads via MiXCR and lists one record per CDR3 protein. The data hold around 180,000 distinct CDR3 sequences, with under 75% observed a single time. Sample: sorted CD4+, CD8+, or CD8+CD57+ T cells (not recorded which) from PBMCs. The receptors come from a human donor in good health.

The CDR3, as DNA: TGCAGCGTAGTACGACAGGGTACAGAGACCCAGTACTTC. Translated: CSVVRQGTETQYF. The rearrangement links TRBV29-1 to TRBJ2-5; 7 bases are a match to TRBD1. CDR3 size: 13 residues. The J segment lost 4 bases and the V segment lost 6 bases, leaving 8 bases of the junction unmatched. Germline CDR1 SQVTM, CDR2 ANQGSEA. The full variable domain, completed using reference TRBV29-1 and TRBJ2-5, is SAVISQKPSRDICQRGTSLTIQCQVDSQVTMMFWYRQQPGQSLTLIATANQGSEATYESGFVIDKFPISRPNLTFSTLTVSNMSPEDSSIYLCSVVRQGTETQYFGPGTRLLVL.

This clonotype was found many times. V gene TRBV14 combines with J gene TRBJ2-2; D remains unclear. V lost 4 bases and J lost 6, with 9 bases in between. The CDR3 loop spans 13 amino acids. CDR1 is SGHDN, CDR2 FVKESK, per germline. CDR3 sequence: CASSLDIPGELFF. For the CDR3, the DNA is TGTGCCAGCAGCCTAGATATCCCCGGGGAGCTGTTTTTT.

V usage is TRBV19 and J usage is TRBJ1-5, with D uncertain. Trimming cost V 7 bases and J 2 bases, with 15 bases left between them. Germline V gives CDR1 LNHDA, CDR2 SQIVND (reference sequence). The CDR3 runs 15 residues. CDR3 sequence: CASTTGGIGNQPQHF. The DNA for the CDR3 is TGTGCCAGTACGACGGGCGGTATAGGCAATCAGCCCCAGCATTTT.

The table lists this clonotype with a count of one. The chain is built from TRBV19 and TRBJ2-5; TRBD2 aligns across 8 bases. CDR3 size: 15 residues. CDR1 is LNHDA, CDR2 SQIVND, per germline (reference sequence). V shed 2 bases and J 5 bases; nucleotides not matched to a gene: 7. The CDR3 reads CASSIIAGSIETQYF. The CDR3 DNA is TGTGCCAGTAGTATAATAGCGGGGAGCATCGAGACCCAGTACTTC.

The V and J genes are TRBV7-3 and TRBJ1-3; D not certain. This CDR3 is built from 15 residues. V was clipped by 5 bases and J by 0 bases, with 11 bases between them. Per germline, CDR1 SGHTA and CDR2 FQGTGA. The CDR3 DNA reads as TGTGCCAGCAGCCAAGAATTGGTCTCTGGAAACACCATATATTTT. Translation gives CASSQELVSGNTIYF. The whole variable domain, filled in from reference TRBV7-3 and TRBJ1-3, reads GAGVSQTPSNKVTEKGKYVELRCDPISGHTALYWYRQSLGQGPEFLIYFQGTGAADDSGLPNDRFFAVRPEGSVSTLKIQRTERGDSAVYLCASSQELVSGNTIYFGEGSWLTVV.

Details on this clonotype: Germline is not matched at one junction end, which may reflect a read error. This chain links TRBV20-1 with TRBJ2-7, with 8 bases that match TRBD1. The V gene's germline CDR1 is DFQATT and CDR2 SNEGSKA (reference sequence). The CDR3 is made up of 15 amino acids. CDR3 nucleotides: TGCAATGCTAGACCAGGACAGGGAGCAACCTACGAGCAGTACTTC. Its translation: CNARPGQGATYEQYF.

To note about this clonotype: This clone may be a read error of a much larger clone one base away. This chain links TRBV12-3 or TRBV12-4 with TRBJ1-2; D ambiguous. There are 14 residues in the CDR3. Here the CDR3 reads CAGSPDEDGLGYTF. CDR3 DNA: TGTGCCGGCAGTCCTGACGAAGATGGTCTAGGCTACACCTTC.

V and J are TRBV10-3 and TRBJ2-6, with D perhaps given as TRBD1 or TRBD2 (6 bases each). The V gene lost 2 bases and the J gene lost 0 bases, with 17 bases spanning the gap. CDR3 length: 19 residues. The germline gives CDR1 ENHRY, CDR2 SYGVKD. For the CDR3, the DNA is TGTGCCATCAGTGAGCGGTCGGGGGCTCTGAGCTCTGGGGCCAACGTCCTGACTTTC. This sequence encodes CAISERSGALSSGANVLTF.

This clonotype was counted many times. The gene calls are TRBV19 and TRBJ2-1; D is tentatively TRBD1 or TRBD2 (5 bases each). Per the germline V gene, CDR1 is LNHDA and CDR2 is SQIVND (reference sequence). CDR3 length equals 17 residues. Trimming stripped 6 bases from V and 1 base from J, with 19 bases between. The DNA of the CDR3 is TGTGCCAGTAGCATTATTTTTGAGGGACCTTCCTACAATGAGCAGTTCTTC. Translation: CASSIIFEGPSYNEQFF.

With respect to this clonotype: One end of the junction is discordant with germline, which a read error may explain. The V call is TRBV2, the J call TRBJ1-2; 9 positions match TRBD1. From germline, CDR1 is SNHLY and CDR2 FYNNEI. This CDR3 comprises 12 residues. CDR3 bases: TGTGCTAGCAGCGGACAGGGGATCGGCTACACCTTC. This codes for CASSGQGIGYTF.

A few counts support this clonotype. A much larger clonotype is one base distant, so this may be a read error. The chain couples TRBV4-1 to TRBJ1-1; the D is unclear. Trimming took off 0 bases at V and 4 bases at J, with 12 bases between the two ends. The V gene's germline CDR1 is MGHRA and CDR2 YSYEKL. This CDR3 comprises 15 residues. The CDR3 loop reads CASSQESLSITEAFF. Written as DNA, the CDR3 is TGCGCCAGCAGCCAAGAATCACTCTCAATCACTGAAGCTTTCTTT.

This clonotype was recorded at least ten times. The gene calls are TRBV7-9 and TRBJ2-7, with D maybe TRBD2 (5 bases). V lost 1 base to trimming and J lost 1 base, with 8 bases between them. This CDR3 has 14 amino acids. Germline assignment: CDR1 SEHNR and CDR2 FQNEAQ (reference sequence). For the CDR3, the DNA is TGTGCCAGCAGCTTAGTCGGGAATTCCTACGAGCAGTACTTC. It specifies CASSLVGNSYEQYF.

The V call is TRBV2, the J call TRBJ2-1, with D tentatively TRBD2 (6 bases). The CDR3 contains 15 residues. V lost 2 bases to trimming and J lost 3 bases, with 11 bases between them. CDR1 and CDR2 from the germline V gene are SNHLY and FYNNEI. The DNA for the CDR3 is TGTGCCAGCAGTGAACTAGCGATAAACTACAATGAGCAGTTCTTC. It is translated as CASSELAINYNEQFF.

The chain carries TRBV7-6 and TRBJ1-5; unclear D gene. This CDR3 comprises 13 residues. V dropped 0 bases and J dropped 7 bases, with 7 bases sitting between them. The germline V gene encodes CDR1 SGHVS and CDR2 FNYEAQ. CDR3 residues: CASSLARSQPQHF. As DNA, the CDR3 is TGTGCCAGCAGCTTAGCGAGAAGCCAGCCCCAGCATTTT. The full variable domain, in which reference TRBV7-6 and TRBJ1-5 provide the parts outside the CDR3, is GAGVSQSPRYKVTKRGQDVALRCDPISGHVSLYWYRQALGQGPEFLTYFNYEAQQDKSGLPNDRFSAERPEGSISTLTIQRTEQRDSAMYRCASSLARSQPQHFGDGTRLSIL.

The V call is TRBV5-4, the J call TRBJ2-5, with 7 bases that match TRBD2. CDR3 length equals 14 residues. The germline CDR1 and CDR2 sequences are SGHNT and YYREEE (reference sequence). V dropped 3 bases and J dropped 7; count of bases not matched to a gene: 9. The CDR3 nucleotides are TGTGCCAGCAGCTCCCCCGGCAGGGAGGGGACCCAGTACTTC. Translation gives CASSSPGREGTQYF.

This clonotype has only a few counts. This rearrangement joins TRBV7-9 to TRBJ1-2; D perhaps matches TRBD1 (5 bases). CDR3 length equals 13 residues. Germline values: CDR1 SEHNR, CDR2 FQNEAQ (reference sequence). V was cut by 2 bases and J by 4 bases, with 8 bases left in between. The CDR3, as DNA: TGTGCCAGCAGCTTAACACAGGCCTATGGCTACACCTTC. This sequence encodes CASSLTQAYGYTF.

This clonotype was counted only a few times. The chain employs TRBV25-1 and TRBJ1-6; D remains unclear. Germline values: CDR1 MGHDK, CDR2 SYGVNS. With 7 bases removed from V and 14 bases from J, the gap between germline ends came to 12 bases. The CDR3 extends over 11 amino acids. CDR3 in DNA: TGTGCCAGCACTCTTAATGCGGCCCTCCACTTT. Its translation is CASTLNAALHF.

The V call is TRBV19, the J call TRBJ1-3; TRBD1 matches 7 bases. CDR3 length: 16 amino acids. Per germline, CDR1 LNHDA and CDR2 SQIVND (reference sequence). The V segment lost 4 bases and the J segment 0 bases; nucleotides outside the gene matches: 6. Written as DNA, the CDR3 is TGTGCCAGTAGTAACCGACAGGGACACTCTGGAAACACCATATATTTT. Translated, it gives CASSNRQGHSGNTIYF. Using reference TRBV19 and TRBJ1-3 for the parts outside the CDR3, the full variable domain is DGGITQSPKYLFRKEGQNVTLSCEQNLNHDAMYWYRQDPGQGLRLIYYSQIVNDFQKGDIAEGYSVSREKKESFPLTVTSAQKNPTAFYLCASSNRQGHSGNTIYFGEGSWLTVV.